The TCR beta chain described here comes from a study of blood T cell repertoires in COVID-19. For the study at large: The origin of the acute and convalescent COVID-19 samples was the United States, Italy and Spain.

Methods used by the authors: Researchers report that nucleated cell counts were estimated from reference gene primer amplification. The table came from immunoSEQ multiplex PCR; TCRdb's copy has only in-frame clones and leaves some out. The V and J calls and clone size come from that table; D and trimming were worked out from the DNA. The sample comprises 200,000 to 300,000 clones, around 84% of which are singletons, and 3.5% to 5% rests with the top ten. The TCR sequence derives from a man in his fifties or sixties with acute or convalescent COVID-19. Sequences were obtained from peripheral blood.

CDR3 region: CASSPGVKETQYF. In nucleotides, the CDR3 is TGTGCCAGCTCACCAGGAGTAAAAGAGACCCAGTACTTC. The chain is built from TRBV18 and TRBJ2-5; the D is unclear. This CDR3 comprises 13 residues. The V end was cut by 2 bases, the J end by 3 bases, with 7 bases between. The germline gives CDR1 KGHSH, CDR2 LQKENI.